Listed below are T cell receptor beta chains from one sample, sequenced in a study of regulatory T cells in long-lasting Graves disease. MiXCR, run by TCRdb on the multiplex PCR reads, gives a single entry per CDR3 protein. The sample shows about 240,000 distinct CDR3 sequences, roughly 21% of them seen only once. The sample was peripheral blood mononuclear cells (PBMCs), taken at new diagnosis, from a patient treated with antithyroid drugs. The origin of the receptors is a female donor with Graves disease. CDR3s include the opening cysteine and the closing phenylalanine or tryptophan.

v_gene,j_gene,CDR3aa
TRBV18,TRBJ2-1,CASSPPMLADYNEQFF
TRBV10-2,TRBJ2-1,CASSEQGDYNEQFF
TRBV6-1,TRBJ1-2,CASSPGAGGTYGYTF
TRBV20-1,TRBJ1-1,CSADSGTETTEAFF
TRBV4-3,TRBJ2-7,CASSQDSQGREQYF
TRBV6-5,TRBJ1-4,CASSYHGRDSEKLYF
TRBV12-3/TRBV12-4,.,CASSLVLIQTDTQYF
TRBV4-2,TRBJ2-7,CASSQDLDSSYEQYF
TRBV30,TRBJ1-1,CAWSGGGVNTEAFF
TRBV20-1,TRBJ2-1,CSAPLSGLSYNEQFF
TRBV7-9,TRBJ1-5,CASSRDRGPNQPQHF
TRBV7-3,TRBJ1-2,CASSPGQGFGYGYTF
TRBV24-1,TRBJ2-3,CATSDLSGPVSDTQYF
TRBV6-2/TRBV6-3,TRBJ2-3,CASRAVGGAGDTQYF
TRBV20-1,TRBJ2-7,CSALPGQSPYEQYF
TRBV29-1,TRBJ2-7,CSVEDTGASYEQYF
TRBV7-2,TRBJ2-7,CASSFRQGDYEQYF
TRBV19,TRBJ2-1,CASRLSGWSPGNEQFF
TRBV9,TRBJ1-6,CASSVTGSGDNSPLHF
TRBV7-9,TRBJ2-3,CASSLVATPKTDTQYF